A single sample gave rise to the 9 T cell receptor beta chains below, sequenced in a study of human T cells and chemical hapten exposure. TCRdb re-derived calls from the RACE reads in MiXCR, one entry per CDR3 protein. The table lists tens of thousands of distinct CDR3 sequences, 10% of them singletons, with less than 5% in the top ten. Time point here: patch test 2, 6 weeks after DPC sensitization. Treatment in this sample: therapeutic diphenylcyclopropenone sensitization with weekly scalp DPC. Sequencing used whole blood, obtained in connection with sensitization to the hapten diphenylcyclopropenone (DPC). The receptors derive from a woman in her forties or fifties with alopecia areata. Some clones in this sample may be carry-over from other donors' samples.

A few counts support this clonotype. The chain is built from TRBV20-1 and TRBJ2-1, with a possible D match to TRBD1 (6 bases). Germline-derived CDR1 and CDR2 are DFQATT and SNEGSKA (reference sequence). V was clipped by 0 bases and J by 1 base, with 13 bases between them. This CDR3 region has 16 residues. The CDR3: CSARDYQGLSYNEQFF. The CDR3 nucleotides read TGCAGTGCTAGAGATTATCAGGGGTTATCCTACAATGAGCAGTTCTTC.

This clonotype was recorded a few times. CDR3 sequence: CASSETLFKYEQYF. Here the CDR3 DNA reads TGTGCCAGCAGTGAGACCCTCTTTAAGTACGAGCAGTACTTC. V is TRBV6-1 and J is TRBJ2-7; D gene uncertain. The length of the CDR3 is 14 residues. Germline CDR1 MNHNS, CDR2 SASEGT. The germline V and J ends were trimmed by 3 bases and 4 bases, with 13 bases remaining between them.

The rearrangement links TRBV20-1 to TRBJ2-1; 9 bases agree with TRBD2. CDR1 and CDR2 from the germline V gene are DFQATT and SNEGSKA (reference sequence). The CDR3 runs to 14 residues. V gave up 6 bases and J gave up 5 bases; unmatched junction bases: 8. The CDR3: CSAQTSGIDNEQFF. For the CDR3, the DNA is TGCAGTGCGCAGACTAGCGGTATAGACAATGAGCAGTTCTTC.

Written as DNA, the CDR3 is TGCAGCGTATCTGTACCCACTGAAGCTTTCTTT. It specifies CSVSVPTEAFF. V usage is TRBV29-1 and J usage is TRBJ1-1; no reliable D call. The CDR3 is 11 residues long. V lost 6 bases and J lost 4, with 9 bases in between. Germline CDR1 SQVTM, CDR2 ANQGSEA.

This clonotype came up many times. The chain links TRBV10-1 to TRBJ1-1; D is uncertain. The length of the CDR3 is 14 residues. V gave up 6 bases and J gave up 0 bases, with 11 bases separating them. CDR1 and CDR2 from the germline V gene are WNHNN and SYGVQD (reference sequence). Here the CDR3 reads CASSPAHMNTEAFF. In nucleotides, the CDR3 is TGCGCCAGCAGCCCGGCCCATATGAACACTGAAGCTTTCTTT.

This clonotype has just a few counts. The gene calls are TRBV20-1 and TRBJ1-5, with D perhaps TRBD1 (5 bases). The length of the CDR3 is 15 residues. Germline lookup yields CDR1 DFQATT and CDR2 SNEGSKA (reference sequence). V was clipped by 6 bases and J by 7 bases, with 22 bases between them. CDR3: CSARDSRVDSQPQHF. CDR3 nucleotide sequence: TGCAGTGCACGGGACTCCAGGGTTGACAGCCAGCCCCAGCATTTT.

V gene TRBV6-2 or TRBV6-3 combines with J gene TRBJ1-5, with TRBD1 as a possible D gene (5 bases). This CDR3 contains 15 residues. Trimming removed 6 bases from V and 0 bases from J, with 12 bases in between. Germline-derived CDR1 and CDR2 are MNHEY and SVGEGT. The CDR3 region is CASSYGDLSNQPQHF. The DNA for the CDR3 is TGTGCCAGCAGCTATGGGGACCTTAGCAATCAGCCCCAGCATTTT.

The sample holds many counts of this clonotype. CDR3 sequence: CSARGTDRSGRAYNEQFF. CDR3 nucleotide sequence: TGCAGTGCTAGAGGAACTGATCGTAGCGGGAGGGCCTACAATGAGCAGTTCTTC. J is TRBJ2-1 and V is TRBV20-1, with 11 bases matching TRBD2. The junction had 10 bases not matched to a gene; V was cut back by 1 base and J by 2 bases. Germline V gives CDR1 DFQATT, CDR2 SNEGSKA (reference sequence). This CDR3 has 18 residues.

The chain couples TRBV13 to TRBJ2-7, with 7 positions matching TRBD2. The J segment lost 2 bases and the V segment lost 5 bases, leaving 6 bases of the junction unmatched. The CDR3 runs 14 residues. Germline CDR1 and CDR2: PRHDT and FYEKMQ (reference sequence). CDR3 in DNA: TGTGCCAGCAGCACAGACCGGGGGGCCTACGAGCAGTACTTC. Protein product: CASSTDRGAYEQYF.